This passage covers 14 T cell receptor beta chains from one sample sequenced in a study of technical replicates of blood from several donors. TCRdb keeps only in-frame clones here, not all; method: immunoSEQ multiplex PCR. The sample contains 65,000 to 80,000 clones, 80% to 95% of which appear only once. Sequencing used T cells isolated from PBMCs. The receptors stem from a human donor in good health.

The chain has TRBV6-5 and TRBJ1-1; 7 bases agree with TRBD1. Trimming removed 4 bases from V and 4 bases from J; junction bases left unmatched: 6. Germline CDR1 and CDR2: MNHEY and SVGAGI. CDR3 length equals 14 residues. The CDR3 DNA is TGTGCCAGCAGTTTCGGGACAGTCCGCACTGAAGCTTTCTTT. Encoded protein: CASSFGTVRTEAFF.

The rearrangement joins TRBV15 to TRBJ1-2, with a tentative D call TRBD1 (5 bases). The CDR3 sequence is 15 residues long. Germline assignment: CDR1 LNHNV and CDR2 YYDKDF (reference sequence). V was cut by 0 bases and J by 0 bases, with 8 bases left in between. Here the CDR3 DNA reads TGTGCCACCAGCAGAGACGGGGGTTCTAACTATGGCTACACCTTC. It yields the protein CATSRDGGSNYGYTF.

The chain recombines TRBV30 with TRBJ2-1, with D perhaps matching TRBD1 (5 bases). Trimming cost V 3 bases and J 0 bases, with 9 bases left between them. The CDR3 has 14 residues. CDR1 is GTSNPN, CDR2 SVGIG, per germline (reference sequence). The CDR3 is CAWRQVNSYNEQFF. DNA of the CDR3: TGTGCCTGGAGACAGGTGAACTCCTACAATGAGCAGTTCTTC.

This chain uses TRBV18 with TRBJ2-5; 7 bases map to TRBD1. Per germline, CDR1 KGHSH and CDR2 LQKENI. This CDR3 has 16 residues. After removal of 6 bases from V and 5 bases from J, the junction contained 15 bases not matched to a gene. In nucleotides, the CDR3 is TGTGCCAGCTCCACCGCCGACAGGGAATTTCTGGAGACCCAGTACTTC. Its protein product is CASSTADREFLETQYF.

The chain is built from TRBV7-9 and TRBJ2-7; D possibly corresponds to TRBD2 (5 bases). This CDR3 contains 13 residues. Deletions cut 3 bases from V and 3 bases from J, with 9 bases between. CDR1 and CDR2 from the germline V gene are SEHNR and FQNEAQ (reference sequence). CDR3 coding DNA: TGTGCCAGCAGCTTCCCGGGGAACTACGAGCAGTACTTC. Translating gives CASSFPGNYEQYF.

The chain has TRBV9 and TRBJ2-2; 7 positions agree with TRBD2. This CDR3 spans 16 amino acids. The germline V gene encodes CDR1 SGDLS and CDR2 YYNGEE. V shed 0 bases, J shed 1 base, and the junction held 3 bases outside the gene matches. The CDR3 here is CASSVGGRVNTGELFF. The DNA for the CDR3 is TGTGCCAGCAGCGTAGGTGGGAGGGTGAACACCGGGGAGCTGTTTTTT.

CDR3 protein: CASSPGFSGANVLTF. The CDR3, as DNA: TGTGCCAGCAGCCCAGGGTTTTCCGGGGCCAACGTCCTGACTTTC. V gene TRBV11-2 combines with J gene TRBJ2-6; possible D gene TRBD1, 5 bases. With 5 bases removed from V and 4 bases from J, the gap between germline ends came to 12 bases. The CDR3 has 15 residues. Germline V CDR1 and CDR2: SGHAT, FQNNGV.

This clone was counted a single time. The V and J genes are TRBV5-1 and TRBJ2-3; D is perhaps TRBD2 (7 bases). The V end was cut by 3 bases, the J end by 2 bases, with 16 bases between. This CDR3 has 16 amino acids. Per the germline V gene, CDR1 is SGHRS and CDR2 is YFSETQ. This CDR3 reads CASSWGLAEVTDTQYF. For the CDR3, the DNA is TGCGCCAGCAGCTGGGGGCTAGCGGAGGTCACAGATACGCAGTATTTT.

J is TRBJ2-4 and V is TRBV7-9; tentative D call: TRBD2 (5 bases). The V and J ends lost 5 bases and 9 bases respectively, with 17 bases between them. CDR1 is SEHNR and CDR2 is FQNEAQ in the germline V gene (reference sequence). The CDR3 is 14 amino acids. In DNA form, the CDR3 reads TGTGCCAGCAGCCCTGGGGAGTCTTCCTTCATTCAGTACTTC. Translated: CASSPGESSFIQYF.

The chain couples TRBV19 to TRBJ1-5; tentative D call: TRBD1 (6 bases). Germline CDR1 and CDR2: LNHDA and SQIVND (reference sequence). CDR3 length: 13 amino acids. Between the trimmed V and J ends, which lost 3 bases and 7 bases, there was a span of 10 bases. The CDR3 coding sequence is TGTGCCAGTAGTATGGGGGCTCGGCAGCCCCAGCATTTT. Its translation: CASSMGARQPQHF. Combining the CDR3 with reference TRBV19 and TRBJ1-5 gives the whole variable domain DGGITQSPKYLFRKEGQNVTLSCEQNLNHDAMYWYRQDPGQGLRLIYYSQIVNDFQKGDIAEGYSVSREKKESFPLTVTSAQKNPTAFYLCASSMGARQPQHFGDGTRLSIL.

In this sample, this clone turned up a few times. V gene TRBV2 combines with J gene TRBJ1-1; D may be TRBD1 (5 bases). V was pared by 6 bases and J by 0 bases, with 14 bases between. Germline CDR1 and CDR2: SNHLY and FYNNEI. This CDR3 has 15 amino acids. CDR3 DNA: TGTGCCAGCAGGGGGGGTGGAGGGGTGAACACTGAAGCTTTCTTT. Translating it yields CASRGGGGVNTEAFF.

The V gene is TRBV10-3, the J gene TRBJ2-7; TRBD2 agrees at 12 bases. Germline CDR1 ENHRY, CDR2 SYGVKD. The V segment lost 5 bases and the J segment 0 bases; nucleotides outside the gene matches: 5. The CDR3 is made up of 16 amino acids. CDR3 residues: CAISRTSGTSSYEQYF. The CDR3 DNA is TGTGCCATCAGTCGGACTAGCGGGACGTCCTCCTACGAGCAGTACTTC.

The genes are TRBV27 and TRBJ2-6, with no clear D. Germline V lookup: CDR1 MNHEY, CDR2 SMNVEV (reference sequence). The CDR3 covers 15 residues. The germline V and J ends were trimmed by 5 bases and 1 base, with 9 bases remaining between them. The CDR3 bases are TGTGCCAGCAGTCCCCCCGGGTCTGGGGCCAACGTCCTGACTTTC. Translation: CASSPPGSGANVLTF.

J is TRBJ1-1 and V is TRBV5-8; TRBD1 matches 7 bases. Germline CDR1 is SGHTS and CDR2 is YDEGEE. Losses at the gene ends were 3 bases for V and 4 bases for J; bases not matched to a gene: 6. This CDR3 has 14 residues. CDR3 sequence reads: CASSWGTGVTEAFF. The CDR3 DNA is TGTGCCAGCAGCTGGGGTACAGGGGTCACTGAAGCTTTCTTT.